This T cell receptor beta chain was sequenced during a study of blood T cell repertoires in COVID-19. In the study overall: COVID-19 samples collected from the United States, Italy and Spain covered acute and convalescent phases. The analysed material was cDNA or gDNA that came from T cells, B-cell-depleted T cells, or PBMCs.

As originally analysed: Counts of nucleated cells, estimated from reference gene primer amplification, were obtained. Using immunoSEQ multiplex PCR, the repertoire was profiled, and TCRdb retains in-frame clones only, with some absent. From that table come the V and J calls and clone size; the DNA was used to work out D and trimming. The sample includes approximately 46,000 clones, 83% seen only once; the top ten take around 12%. CDR1 SEHNR and CDR2 FQNEAQ come from the germline V gene (reference sequence). Trimming removed 4 bases from V and 9 bases from J; junction bases left unmatched: 3. The CDR3 contains 14 residues.

The origin of this receptor is a human donor in a cohort sampled during active COVID-19. V gene TRBV7-9 combines with J gene TRBJ1-6; TRBD1 agrees at 10 bases. The sequenced material came from peripheral blood. The CDR3 loop reads CASSSGTGVSPLHF. The DNA for the CDR3 is TGTGCCAGCAGCTCCGGGACAGGGGTTTCACCCCTCCACTTT.